The present TCR beta chain was sequenced within a study of CD8+CD57+ T cells in acquired aplastic anemia. Study as a whole: Sequencing produced an average of around 11 million reads per healthy donor for CD4+ cells.

Template material for TCR beta VDJ and CDR3 profiling consisted of genomic DNA. One entry per CDR3 protein results from TCRdb running MiXCR on the reads. This sample has some 200,000 distinct CDR3 sequences, with 34% found just once. This CDR3 has 15 amino acids. CDR1 and CDR2 from the germline V gene are DFQATT and SNEGSKA (reference sequence). Trimming left V 8 bases short and J 0 bases short, with 18 bases between. About this clonotype: A read error may explain this, as a much larger clone is one base away.

The J gene is TRBJ2-3, the V gene TRBV20-1, with a weak D call TRBD2 (5 bases). The TCR comes from a human donor in good health, serving as a control. Sample: sorted CD4+, CD8+, or CD8+CD57+ T cells (not recorded which) from PBMCs. CDR3 DNA: TGCAGTAAGGGCCGGCCAGCGGCTAGCACAGATACGCAGTATTTT. Residues: CSKGRPAASTDTQYF.